This is a list of T cell receptor beta chains from one sample in a study of cytomegalovirus exposure and HLA in healthy donors. Repertoires were generated with immunoSEQ multiplex PCR, while TCRdb's copy carries only in-frame clones and drops some. This sample has roughly 92,000 clones; 80% to 85% occur once, and the top ten carry about 4.4%. Material for sequencing was PBMCs. The source is a woman in her seventies in good health and CMV-seropositive. Each CDR3 is given with its conserved first and last residue. A D gene is named only where the DNA matches it firmly. The size field is filled for only some rows; it gives once, few, many or a size class.

v_gene	abundance	d_gene	j_gene	CDR3aa	CDR3nt
TRBV7-2	-	TRBD1	TRBJ1-1	CASSVNRDREAFF	TGTGCCAGCAGCGTGAACCGGGACAGGGAAGCTTTCTTT
TRBV7-2	-	TRBD2	TRBJ2-3	CASSLEGGGLAGETDTQYF	TGTGCCAGCAGCTTAGAGGGAGGGGGACTAGCGGGAGAAACAGATACGCAGTATTTT
TRBV4-2	-	TRBD2	TRBJ2-1	CASSQGLAAYNEQFF	TGTGCCAGCAGCCAAGGACTAGCGGCCTACAATGAGCAGTTCTTC
TRBV6-4	-	TRBD2	TRBJ2-1	CASSSFPGGPVEQFF	TGTGCCAGCAGCTCCTTCCCGGGAGGGCCAGTTGAGCAGTTCTTC
TRBV15	-	-	TRBJ1-2	CATSSDGGYTF	TGTGCCACCAGCAGCGACGGGGGCTACACCTTC
TRBV19	-	TRBD1	TRBJ2-7	CASSRDRVYEQYF	TGTGCCAGTAGTCGCGACAGGGTCTACGAGCAGTACTTC
TRBV6-5	-	TRBD1	TRBJ2-7	CASRPPKGARYF	TGTGCCAGCAGACCTCCTAAGGGGGCTCGGTACTTC
TRBV12-5	once	-	TRBJ2-2	CASGSLNTGELFF	TGTGCTAGTGGTTCACTCAACACCGGGGAGCTGTTTTTT
TRBV7-6	medium-sized	-	TRBJ1-1	CASSYQTGGTEAFF	TGTGCCAGCAGTTATCAAACGGGGGGCACTGAAGCTTTCTTT
TRBV2	-	TRBD1	TRBJ1-1	CASTMDRVNTEAFF	TGTGCCAGCACTATGGACAGGGTTAACACTGAAGCTTTCTTT
TRBV6-5	-	TRBD1	TRBJ2-1	CASRANSGGREQFF	TGTGCCAGCAGAGCTAATTCAGGGGGCCGTGAGCAGTTCTTC
TRBV5-1	-	-	TRBJ1-3	CASSQTNSGNTIYF	TGCGCCAGCAGCCAGACAAATTCTGGAAACACCATATATTTT
TRBV7-9	-	TRBD2	TRBJ2-1	CASSSMTSGSRNEQFF	TGTGCCAGCAGCTCCATGACTAGCGGGAGCAGGAATGAGCAGTTCTTC
TRBV18	few	TRBD1	TRBJ1-1	CASSTGQGEAFF	TGTGCCAGCTCAACCGGACAGGGGGAAGCTTTCTTT
TRBV2	-	-	TRBJ1-2	CASSEVTSYGYTF	TGTGCCAGCAGTGAAGTCACAAGTTATGGCTACACCTTC
TRBV7-2	-	TRBD2	TRBJ2-3	CASSLPTRGADTQYF	TGTGCCAGCAGCCTACCGACTCGGGGGGCAGATACGCAGTATTTT
TRBV19	once	TRBD2	TRBJ2-1	CASSIGLASYNEQFF	TGTGCCAGTAGTATAGGACTAGCGTCCTACAATGAGCAGTTCTTC
TRBV7-9	-	-	TRBJ1-6	CASSFMTVYNSPLHF	TGTGCCAGCAGCTTTATGACAGTTTATAATTCACCCCTCCACTTT
TRBV7-2	-	TRBD1	TRBJ1-2	CASSHKGQGIYGYTF	TGTGCCAGCAGCCATAAAGGACAGGGTATCTATGGCTACACCTTC
TRBV7-2	-	-	TRBJ1-5	CASSSGQWNQPQHF	TGTGCCAGCAGCTCCGGACAGTGGAATCAGCCCCAGCATTTT
TRBV6-5	-	-	TRBJ1-2	CASSYTPNYGYTF	TGTGCCAGCAGTTACACACCCAACTATGGCTACACCTTC
TRBV11-2	-	-	TRBJ2-7	CASSPDTSYEQYF	TGTGCCAGCAGCCCGGACACCTCCTACGAGCAGTACTTC
TRBV19	-	-	TRBJ2-1	CASSSPPGVAYNEQFF	TGTGCCAGTAGTAGCCCTCCAGGGGTCGCCTACAATGAGCAGTTCTTC
TRBV7-2	few	-	TRBJ2-5	CASSLSGSARETQYF	TGTGCCAGCAGCTTATCAGGGTCAGCGAGGGAGACCCAGTACTTC
TRBV12-5	-	TRBD2	TRBJ2-3	CASGLGLGLAGGQSTDTQYF	TGTGCTAGTGGTTTGGGACTGGGACTAGCGGGAGGCCAGAGCACAGATACGCAGTATTTT
TRBV25-1	-	-	TRBJ2-3	CASSDGSGLRVADTQYF	TGTGCCAGCAGTGATGGGAGCGGGCTGAGGGTTGCAGATACGCAGTATTTT
TRBV11-2	once	TRBD1	TRBJ2-1	CASSPGDSISYNEQFF	TGTGCCAGCAGCCCAGGGGACAGCATCTCCTACAATGAGCAGTTCTTC
TRBV29-1	once	TRBD2	TRBJ2-4	CSVDGLAGENIQYF	TGCAGCGTTGACGGACTAGCGGGGGAAAACATTCAGTACTTC
TRBV7-9	once	-	TRBJ2-1	CASSLSGNPVHEQFF	TGTGCCAGCAGCCTTAGCGGAAATCCTGTCCATGAGCAGTTCTTC
TRBV30	few	-	TRBJ1-5	CAWTSGIGNQPQHF	TGTGCCTGGACCTCGGGGATTGGCAATCAGCCCCAGCATTTT
TRBV15	-	-	TRBJ2-1	CATSRDSRSVNYNEQFF	TGTGCCACCAGCAGAGACTCTCGTAGCGTTAATTACAATGAGCAGTTCTTC
TRBV2	-	TRBD2	TRBJ2-1	CASSIRTSANEQFF	TGTGCCAGCAGTATACGTACTAGCGCCAATGAGCAGTTCTTC
TRBV4-3	-	-	TRBJ1-2	CASSRGGTRYGYTF	TGCGCCAGCAGTCGCGGGGGTACTCGGTATGGCTACACCTTC
TRBV7-6	-	-	TRBJ2-6	CASSLGPPGANVLTF	TGTGCCAGCAGCTTAGGTCCTCCGGGGGCCAACGTCCTGACTTTC
TRBV4-3	-	TRBD2	TRBJ2-1	CASSQEETSGSGYEQFF	TGCGCCAGCAGCCAAGAGGAGACTAGCGGGAGCGGTTATGAGCAGTTCTTC
TRBV27	-	TRBD2	TRBJ2-1	CASSLHGLADYNEQFF	TGTGCCAGCAGTTTACATGGACTAGCGGACTACAATGAGCAGTTCTTC
TRBV25-1	-	-	TRBJ2-5	CASSEPSKGGETQYF	TGTGCCAGCAGTGAACCCTCGAAGGGAGGAGAGACCCAGTACTTC
TRBV9	-	-	TRBJ2-3	CASSLRFFTDTQYF	TGTGCCAGCAGCCTACGATTCTTCACAGATACGCAGTATTTT
TRBV5-1	-	TRBD1	TRBJ1-4	CASSSSGTGGEKLFF	TGCGCCAGCAGCTCCTCCGGGACAGGGGGTGAAAAACTGTTTTTT
TRBV4-1	once	TRBD2	TRBJ2-2	CASSPYAGGPGELFF	TGCGCCAGCAGCCCTTACGCGGGAGGGCCCGGGGAGCTGTTTTTT
TRBV21-1	-	-	TRBJ2-3	CASSKGTSGPRTDTQYF	TGTGCCAGCAGCAAGGGGACTAGCGGTCCCCGCACAGATACGCAGTATTTT
TRBV7-8	-	-	TRBJ2-7	CASSPGGEPSYEQYF	TGTGCCAGCAGCCCCGGAGGGGAACCTTCCTACGAGCAGTACTTC
TRBV7-2	once	-	TRBJ2-7	CASSLGHYSYEQYF	TGTGCCAGCAGCTTAGGGCACTACTCCTACGAGCAGTACTTC
TRBV6-1	few	-	TRBJ1-4	CASSKAWGGEKLFF	TGTGCCAGCAGTAAAGCCTGGGGCGGTGAAAAACTGTTTTTT
TRBV5-4	-	-	TRBJ1-4	CASSLALNEKLFF	TGTGCCAGCAGCTTGGCCCTTAATGAAAAACTGTTTTTT
TRBV28	-	-	TRBJ2-3	CASTDKADTQYF	TGTGCCAGCACCGACAAGGCTGATACGCAGTATTTT
TRBV7-3	-	TRBD2	TRBJ2-6	CASSLAGGTGANVLTF	TGTGCCAGCAGCTTGGCGGGAGGGACTGGGGCCAACGTCCTGACTTTC
TRBV4-3	-	TRBD2	TRBJ2-7	CASSQDKRGLAGGPRLIYEQYF	TGCGCCAGCAGCCAAGATAAAAGGGGACTAGCGGGAGGGCCGCGTTTAATCTACGAGCAGTACTTC
TRBV10-3	-	TRBD2	TRBJ2-3	CAISREGGSRDTQYF	TGTGCCATCTCGCGGGAGGGGGGCTCCAGAGATACGCAGTATTTT
TRBV2	-	-	TRBJ1-1	CASSEALIGSPMNTEAFF	TGTGCCAGCAGTGAAGCGCTTATTGGCAGTCCCATGAACACTGAAGCTTTCTTT
TRBV11-2	-	-	TRBJ2-1	CASSSRDTIYNEQFF	TGTGCCAGCAGCTCCCGGGACACGATCTACAATGAGCAGTTCTTC
TRBV29-1	-	TRBD1	TRBJ2-1	CSAAGESGTGANEQFF	TGCAGCGCTGCCGGGGAATCCGGGACAGGGGCGAATGAGCAGTTCTTC
TRBV7-3	-	-	TRBJ2-2	CASSPRQTGELFF	TGTGCCAGCAGCCCCCGACAGACCGGGGAGCTGTTTTTT
TRBV15	-	TRBD2	TRBJ2-2	CATSRDPSGSFAGELFF	TGTGCCACCAGCAGAGATCCTAGCGGGAGCTTCGCCGGGGAGCTGTTTTTT
TRBV15	-	TRBD1	TRBJ2-7	CATQWTGHYEQYF	TGTGCCACCCAATGGACAGGACACTACGAGCAGTACTTC
TRBV6-5	-	TRBD2	TRBJ2-3	CASSSSGGLDTQYF	TGTGCCAGCAGTTCTAGCGGGGGTTTAGATACGCAGTATTTT
TRBV4-3	-	TRBD1	TRBJ2-1	CASSQGGQGKYNEQFF	TGCGCCAGCAGCCAGGGAGGACAGGGGAAATACAATGAGCAGTTCTTC
TRBV7-9	-	-	TRBJ2-7	CSSSLSVEQYF	TGTTCCAGCAGCTTATCTGTCGAGCAGTACTTC
TRBV18	few	-	TRBJ1-3	CASSPGSSGNTIYF	TGTGCCAGCTCACCAGGGAGCTCTGGAAACACCATATATTTT